One sample yielded the 22 T cell receptor beta chains listed below, sequenced in a study of T cell responses to AZD1222 COVID-19 vaccine. Clones were sequenced by immunoSEQ multiplex PCR, and TCRdb holds only the in-frame ones, with some missing. Of around 100,000 clones detected, more than 75% appear once; the ten largest clones hold less than 4%. This specimen was peripheral blood, taken 28 days after the second dose of the MenACWY control vaccine. The receptors stem from an adult who received the MenACWY meningococcal vaccine as a control.

CDR3 coding DNA: TGTGCCAGCAGCTCCGACAGGGTTGACACTGAAGCTTTCTTT. Its translation is CASSSDRVDTEAFF. The genes are TRBV5-4 and TRBJ1-1, with TRBD1 identical over 7 bases. V trimming: 3 bases; J trimming: 3 bases; junction bases outside the gene matches: 5. The CDR3 contains 14 residues. Germline CDR1 reads SGHNT; CDR2 reads YYREEE (reference sequence).

The chain joins TRBV28 to TRBJ1-3; D is undetermined. Germline V gene data show CDR1 as MDHEN and CDR2 as SYDVKM. V shed 4 bases and J shed 0 bases, with 10 bases lying between them. The CDR3 extends over 15 amino acids. The CDR3, as DNA: TGTGCCAGCAGTTCCATGATTGGCTCTGGAAACACCATATATTTT. Translated: CASSSMIGSGNTIYF.

The CDR3 coding sequence is TGTGCCAGTAGTATGCGCCGGGACAGGGGGCTGGGTGAGCAGTTCTTC. This gives the protein CASSMRRDRGLGEQFF. V and J are TRBV19 and TRBJ2-1; 12 nucleotides agree with TRBD1. The CDR3 is 16 residues long. J lost 9 bases, V lost 3 bases, and 9 bases had no gene match. Germline CDR1 reads LNHDA; CDR2 reads SQIVND (reference sequence).

This chain connects TRBV30 to TRBJ1-5; D gene ambiguous. The V and J ends lost 3 bases and 4 bases respectively, with 10 bases between them. This CDR3 spans 13 amino acids. CDR1 and CDR2 (germline): GTSNPN, SVGIG (reference sequence). In nucleotides, the CDR3 is TGTGCCTGGAGCCTACGAGGAAATCAGCCCCAGCATTTT. It encodes CAWSLRGNQPQHF.

J is TRBJ2-2 and V is TRBV7-2; TRBD2 matches at 7 bases. V was clipped by 3 bases and J by 1 base; unmatched bases: 5. Germline CDR1 and CDR2: SGHTA and FQGNSA. CDR3 size: 16 residues. The CDR3 loop reads CASSLGGDRNTGELFF. As DNA, the CDR3 is TGTGCCAGCAGCTTGGGAGGGGACCGGAACACCGGGGAGCTGTTTTTT.

The CDR3 is CASSPHSNQPQHF. The CDR3 nucleotides read TGTGCCAGCAGCCCACATAGCAATCAGCCCCAGCATTTT. The chain recombines TRBV5-4 with TRBJ1-5; unclear D gene. Trimming removed 4 bases from V and 0 bases from J, with 5 bases in between. The CDR3 has 13 amino acids. The germline V gene encodes CDR1 SGHNT and CDR2 YYREEE (reference sequence).

The gene calls are TRBV15 and TRBJ2-7; 9 positions agree with TRBD2. From germline, CDR1 is LNHNV and CDR2 YYDKDF (reference sequence). The CDR3 covers 14 residues. The V gene end was trimmed by 6 bases and the J gene end by 5 bases; junction bases not matched to a gene: 8. The chain's CDR3 is CATRISGGPHEQYF. CDR3 nucleotides: TGTGCCACCAGAATTAGCGGGGGACCACACGAGCAGTACTTC. The full variable domain, with the rest looked up from reference TRBV15 and TRBJ2-7, is DAMVIQNPRYQVTQFGKPVTLSCSQTLNHNVMYWYQQKSSQAPKLLFHYYDKDFNNEADTPDNFQSRRPNTSFCFLDIRSPGLGDTAMYLCATRISGGPHEQYFGPGTRLTVT.

J is TRBJ1-3 and V is TRBV5-8; D is unresolved. The ends were cut back, 0 bases at V and 0 bases at J, with 10 bases in the middle. Germline CDR1 SGHTS, CDR2 YDEGEE. The CDR3 length is 16 residues. The CDR3 nucleotides read TGTGCCAGCAGCTTGGCCGTGGGTAGCTCTGGAAACACCATATATTTT. Translated: CASSLAVGSSGNTIYF.

This rearrangement joins TRBV2 to TRBJ2-7, with D possibly matching TRBD1 (6 bases). Germline values: CDR1 SNHLY, CDR2 FYNNEI. This CDR3 spans 14 amino acids. The V end was cut by 8 bases, the J end by 3 bases, with 17 bases between. The CDR3 is CASGTTGPRYEQYF. Written as DNA, the CDR3 is TGTGCCAGCGGGACCACAGGGCCACGCTACGAGCAGTACTTC.

The J gene is TRBJ1-2, the V gene TRBV21-1; the table assigns TRBD1, which was not confirmed against the DNA. TRBV21-1 is listed as a pseudogene. The CDR3 has 13 residues. CDR3 in DNA: TGTGCCAGCAGCGGGGGACAGGACTATGGCTACACCTTC. It specifies CASSGGQDYGYTF.

This chain joins TRBV4-2 and TRBJ2-7, with 9 bases aligning to TRBD1. CDR3 length: 15 amino acids. CDR1 LGHNA and CDR2 YNFKEQ come from the germline V gene. V was clipped by 6 bases and J by 5 bases; unmatched bases: 11. CDR3 bases: TGTGCCAGCAGTCCCGGGGACAGGGTGGCCGACGAGCAGTACTTC. Translating gives CASSPGDRVADEQYF.

The chain carries TRBV5-1 and TRBJ1-1; a weak D match, TRBD1 (6 bases). Trimming removed 4 bases at V and 1 base at J, with 8 bases between. This CDR3 contains 13 residues. Germline V gene data show CDR1 as SGHRS and CDR2 as YFSETQ. CDR3 in amino acids: CASSMGQNTEAFF. Written as DNA, the CDR3 is TGCGCCAGCAGCATGGGACAGAACACTGAAGCTTTCTTT.

This chain uses TRBV5-8 with TRBJ1-1; D gene ambiguous. The CDR3 covers 15 residues. Germline values: CDR1 SGHTS, CDR2 YDEGEE. V lost 5 bases and J lost 0, with 14 bases in between. The CDR3 loop reads CASSPATRLNTEAFF. In nucleotides, the CDR3 is TGTGCCAGCAGTCCGGCCACACGTTTGAACACTGAAGCTTTCTTT. The whole variable domain, filled in from reference TRBV5-8 and TRBJ1-1, reads EAGVTQSPTHLIKTRGQQATLRCSPISGHTSVYWYQQALGLGLQFLLWYDEGEERNRGNFPPRFSGRQFPNYSSELNVNALELEDSALYLCASSPATRLNTEAFFGQGTRLTVV.

The rearrangement uses TRBV28 and TRBJ1-2; D gene unclear. V was trimmed by 3 bases and J by 4 bases, leaving 9 bases between them. This CDR3 comprises 13 residues. CDR1 MDHEN and CDR2 SYDVKM come from the germline V gene. CDR3 sequence: CASSFPGFYGYTF. The DNA of the CDR3 is TGTGCCAGCAGTTTCCCGGGGTTCTATGGCTACACCTTC.

This rearrangement joins TRBV7-9 to TRBJ1-5; TRBD1 might be the D (6 bases). The CDR3 contains 17 residues. V gave up 1 base and J gave up 7 bases, with 20 bases separating them. CDR1 and CDR2 from the germline V gene are SEHNR and FQNEAQ (reference sequence). CDR3 region: CASSLGGSVRGGQPQHF. The CDR3 coding sequence is TGTGCCAGCAGCTTAGGCGGCTCGGTCAGGGGTGGACAGCCCCAGCATTTT.

The chain couples TRBV28 to TRBJ2-5, with D hard to call. The CDR3 has 14 amino acids. Trimming cost V 1 base and J 2 bases, with 8 bases left between them. CDR1 and CDR2 (germline): MDHEN, SYDVKM. The CDR3 sequence is CASSLSLGQETQYF. In DNA, the CDR3 is TGTGCCAGCAGTTTATCGCTAGGACAAGAGACCCAGTACTTC.

Points on this clone: Other DNA sequences in the sample encode the same CDR3. The chain carries TRBV24-1 and TRBJ2-5; no clear D. The CDR3 spans 14 residues. With 5 bases removed from V and 2 bases from J, the gap between germline ends came to 11 bases. Germline CDR1 is KGHDR and CDR2 is SFDVKD. DNA for the CDR3: TGTGCCACCAGTGTAGGCGGACCTCAAGAGACCCAGTACTTC. Amino acids: CATSVGGPQETQYF.

V gene TRBV30 combines with J gene TRBJ1-2; TRBD1 aligns across 7 bases. The germline V gene encodes CDR1 GTSNPN and CDR2 SVGIG (reference sequence). This CDR3 comprises 13 residues. J was trimmed by 7 bases and V by 4 bases; bases with no gene match: 9. Written as DNA, the CDR3 is TGTGCCTGGACGCTTAAGGGGACAGTTGGCTACACCTTC. Protein: CAWTLKGTVGYTF.

The chain combines TRBV4-2 with TRBJ2-5; TRBD2 matches at 12 bases. Germline CDR1 and CDR2: LGHNA and YNFKEQ. The CDR3 sequence is 17 residues long. With V trimmed by 4 bases and J by 4 bases, 10 bases remained unmatched. The CDR3 loop reads CASSPQTSGGRGETQYF. The CDR3 DNA reads TGTGCCAGCAGCCCGCAGACTAGCGGGGGAAGAGGAGAGACCCAGTACTTC.

This chain uses TRBV7-6 with TRBJ1-6; 9 bases map to TRBD1. Germline CDR1 is SGHVS and CDR2 is FNYEAQ. This CDR3 has 18 amino acids. The trim removed 2 bases at V and 3 bases at J, leaving 8 bases unmatched. The CDR3 sequence: CASSLTTQGAVYNSPLHF. The CDR3 DNA reads TGTGCCAGCAGCTTAACAACACAGGGGGCTGTCTATAATTCACCCCTCCACTTT. The full variable domain, completed using reference TRBV7-6 and TRBJ1-6, is GAGVSQSPRYKVTKRGQDVALRCDPISGHVSLYWYRQALGQGPEFLTYFNYEAQQDKSGLPNDRFSAERPEGSISTLTIQRTEQRDSAMYRCASSLTTQGAVYNSPLHFGNGTRLTVT.

The chain joins TRBV7-2 to TRBJ2-5; 9 bases are a match to TRBD2. This CDR3 spans 16 amino acids. J gave up 5 bases and V 5 bases, and 12 bases lay outside the gene matches. The germline V gene has CDR1 SGHTA and CDR2 FQGNSA. The CDR3 nucleotides are TGTGCCAGCAGCGTGCGGTTAGCGGGGGCGGGGGAGACCCAGTACTTC. It codes for CASSVRLAGAGETQYF.

The CDR3 reads CASIISGGARNEQFF. CDR3 sequence (DNA): TGTGCCAGCATCATCAGCGGGGGGGCCCGGAATGAGCAGTTCTTC. The rearrangement joins TRBV6-5 to TRBJ2-1; 10 bases map to TRBD2. With 7 bases clipped from V and 7 bases from J, the junction kept 10 bases outside the gene matches. This CDR3 region has 15 residues. Germline-derived CDR1 and CDR2 are MNHEY and SVGAGI.